The sequence of this TCR beta chain was determined in a study of glioma-infiltrating T cells after dendritic cell vaccination. Time point reported: after dendritic cell vaccination, including at tumor progression/relapse. CDR1 and CDR2 (germline): SGHKS, YYEKEE (reference sequence). The CDR3 length is 14 residues. Generated by immunoSEQ multiplex PCR, the TCRdb table keeps only in-frame clones and is missing some. The table lists around 87,000 clones, roughly 80% of them singletons. This clone occurred a few times. At one of its ends the junction is not consistent with the germline gene, which may arise from a read error.

The clonotype was recovered from a human donor with glioblastoma. The starting material was blood, obtained after dendritic cell vaccination. The chain couples TRBV5-5 to TRBJ2-7; TRBD1 might be the D (5 bases). The DNA for the CDR3 is TGTGCCAGCAGTAAACAGGTTATCTCCGACGAGCAGTACTTC. It encodes CASSKQVISDEQYF.